The next 27 T cell receptor beta chains were all read from a single sample in a study of cytotoxic CD8 clonotypes in ibrutinib-treated CLL. TCRdb's copy holds only in-frame clones and misses some; the assay was immunoSEQ multiplex PCR. Among approximately 350,000 clones, about 64% were seen once, and the ten largest hold 6% to 6.5%. The specimen comprised PBMCs, sampled after 36 months of ibrutinib treatment. Receptors were obtained from a human donor with chronic lymphocytic leukemia.

The chain employs TRBV9 and TRBJ1-2; TRBD1 aligns across 7 bases. The V and J ends lost 4 bases and 3 bases, in that order; junction bases with no gene match: 9. There are 15 residues in the CDR3. Germline assignment: CDR1 SGDLS and CDR2 YYNGEE. The CDR3 here is CASSPHPGQHYGYTF. In DNA, the CDR3 is TGTGCCAGCAGCCCTCATCCGGGACAGCACTATGGCTACACCTTC.

This rearrangement joins TRBV4-1 to TRBJ2-3; tentatively, D is TRBD1 (6 bases). The CDR3 has 16 amino acids. The V end lost 0 bases, the J end lost 2 bases, and 12 bases lay between the germline ends. Germline-derived CDR1 and CDR2 are MGHRA and YSYEKL. The CDR3 loop reads CASSQDPGATTDTQYF. CDR3 in DNA: TGCGCCAGCAGCCAAGATCCAGGGGCCACCACAGATACGCAGTATTTT.

The V and J genes are TRBV29-1 and TRBJ2-7; D is ambiguous. The V end lost 4 bases, the J end lost 3 bases, and 13 bases lay between the germline ends. The germline CDR1 and CDR2 sequences are SQVTM and ANQGSEA. The CDR3 has 13 amino acids. The CDR3 nucleotides are TGCAGCGTTGCAGGTTACTCCTACTACGAGCAGTACTTC. Translated, it gives CSVAGYSYYEQYF.

This rearrangement joins TRBV12-5 to TRBJ2-7; D may be TRBD1 (6 bases). The germline gives CDR1 LGHNT, CDR2 FRNRAP. The CDR3 extends over 14 amino acids. V gave up 1 base and J gave up 3 bases, with 10 bases separating them. This chain's CDR3 is CASGLDRVGYEQYF. CDR3 bases: TGTGCTAGTGGTTTGGACAGGGTGGGCTACGAGCAGTACTTC.

The J gene is TRBJ1-1, the V gene TRBV2; tentative D call: TRBD1 (6 bases). Germline loops: CDR1 SNHLY, CDR2 FYNNEI. Trimming removed 6 bases at V and 11 bases at J, with 25 bases between. CDR3 size: 15 residues. CDR3 amino acids: CASRGTRGQIGGAFF. The CDR3 DNA is TGTGCCAGCAGAGGCACTCGGGGACAAATTGGGGGTGCTTTCTTT.

The CDR3 bases are TGTGCCACCAGCAGGGAGACAGGGCTGAGCGGCTACACCTTC. Translating it yields CATSRETGLSGYTF. V usage is TRBV15 and J usage is TRBJ1-2; 7 nucleotides match TRBD1. The CDR3 spans 14 residues. The J segment lost 8 bases and the V segment lost 3 bases, leaving 9 bases of the junction unmatched. Germline CDR1 is LNHNV and CDR2 is YYDKDF (reference sequence).

CDR3 in amino acids: CASSSGTSDYNEQFF. In nucleotides, the CDR3 is TGTGCCAGCAGCTCGGGGACTAGCGACTACAATGAGCAGTTCTTC. V and J are TRBV7-2 and TRBJ2-1; 10 bases are a match to TRBD2. Trimming took 4 bases from V and 3 from J; bases not matched to a gene: 3. The CDR3 runs 15 residues. Germline V lookup: CDR1 SGHTA, CDR2 FQGNSA.

The V and J genes are TRBV4-1 and TRBJ2-3; D call uncertain. Trimming took off 1 base at V and 6 bases at J, with 11 bases between the two ends. CDR1 and CDR2 (germline): MGHRA, YSYEKL. The CDR3 is 14 amino acids. CDR3 in DNA: TGCGCCAGCAGCCAAGCGCCACTCAGGGATACGCAGTATTTT. Its translation is CASSQAPLRDTQYF.

The chain links TRBV6-6 to TRBJ1-1, with no clear D. V dropped 2 bases and J dropped 4 bases, with 17 bases sitting between them. The CDR3 spans 16 residues. Per the germline V gene, CDR1 is MNHNY and CDR2 is SVGAGI (reference sequence). The CDR3 sequence is CASSYPWAYTATEAFF. The CDR3 nucleotides read TGTGCCAGCAGTTACCCTTGGGCGTATACAGCCACTGAAGCTTTCTTT.

The rearrangement links TRBV14 to TRBJ2-3, with 7 bases matching TRBD2. CDR1 and CDR2 (germline): SGHDN, FVKESK. The CDR3 extends over 15 amino acids. V lost 2 bases and J lost 1; bases outside the gene matches: 3. The chain's CDR3 is CASSQRTSGTDTQYF. The CDR3 DNA is TGTGCCAGCAGCCAACGAACTAGCGGCACAGATACGCAGTATTTT. Supplemented by reference TRBV14 and TRBJ2-3, the full variable domain reads EAGVTQFPSHSVIEKGQTVTLRCDPISGHDNLYWYRRVMGKEIKFLLHFVKESKQDESGMPNNRFLAERTGGTYSTLKVQPAELEDSGVYFCASSQRTSGTDTQYFGPGTRLTVL.

The rearrangement joins TRBV9 to TRBJ2-2, with TRBD2 matching over 7 bases. The germline CDR1 and CDR2 sequences are SGDLS and YYNGEE. There are 17 residues in the CDR3. J was trimmed by 6 bases and V by 4 bases; bases with no gene match: 15. CDR3 DNA: TGTGCCAGCAGCCCTAAGACCTGGGGGAGGGCCTCCGGGGAGCTGTTTTTT. Protein sequence: CASSPKTWGRASGELFF.

The rearrangement uses TRBV18 and TRBJ2-2; TRBD2 might be the D (7 bases). Trimming stripped 3 bases from V and 3 bases from J, with 11 bases between. CDR1 and CDR2 (germline): KGHSH, LQKENI. The CDR3 contains 15 residues. CDR3 DNA sequence: TGTGCCAGCTCACCCACGGGGGGCGACACCGGGGAGCTGTTTTTT. It is translated as CASSPTGGDTGELFF. The variable domain in full, with the rest retrieved from reference TRBV18 and TRBJ2-2, is NAGVMQNPRHLVRRRGQEARLRCSPMKGHSHVYWYRQLPEEGLKFMVYLQKENIIDESGMPKERFSAEFPKEGPSILRIQQVVRGDSAAYFCASSPTGGDTGELFFGEGSRLTVL.

This chain joins TRBV2 and TRBJ2-4, with D perhaps given as TRBD1 or TRBD2 (5 bases each). V was clipped by 6 bases and J by 1 base, with 13 bases between them. This CDR3 has 15 amino acids. Germline-derived CDR1 and CDR2 are SNHLY and FYNNEI. The CDR3: CASRGTSFAKNIQYF. The CDR3 DNA sequence: TGTGCCAGCAGGGGGACCTCCTTTGCCAAAAACATTCAGTACTTC. The whole variable domain, remainder taken from reference TRBV2 and TRBJ2-4, is EPEVTQTPSHQVTQMGQEVILRCVPISNHLYFYWYRQILGQKVEFLVSFYNNEISEKSEIFDDQFSVERPDGSNFTLKIRSTKLEDSAMYFCASRGTSFAKNIQYFGAGTRLSVL.

A word on this clone: The same CDR3 can be traced to other DNA sequences in this sample. The genes are TRBV5-4 and TRBJ2-5; D gene ambiguous. The CDR3 length is 13 residues. The germline V and J ends were trimmed by 0 bases and 5 bases, with 8 bases remaining between them. Per germline, CDR1 SGHNT and CDR2 YYREEE (reference sequence). The CDR3 protein is CASSLVGGETQYF. DNA for the CDR3: TGTGCCAGCAGCTTGGTTGGTGGGGAGACCCAGTACTTC.

This clone was found a few times. V usage is TRBV29-1 and J usage is TRBJ1-1, with D possibly TRBD1 on 6 matching bases. The ends were cut back, 3 bases at V and 7 bases at J, with 9 bases in the middle. The germline V gene encodes CDR1 SQVTM and CDR2 ANQGSEA. The CDR3 has 11 residues. CDR3 sequence (DNA): TGCAGCGTTGATCAGGGGTTTGAAGCTTTCTTT. This codes for CSVDQGFEAFF.

The V gene is TRBV2, the J gene TRBJ2-3; D not resolved. Germline assignment: CDR1 SNHLY and CDR2 FYNNEI. The CDR3 extends over 11 amino acids. Between the trimmed V and J ends, which lost 8 bases and 4 bases, there was a span of 7 bases. CDR3 loop: CASPRADTQYF. The CDR3, as DNA: TGTGCCAGCCCCCGGGCAGATACGCAGTATTTT.

J is TRBJ2-1 and V is TRBV7-6, with D hard to call. Trimming shortened V by 2 bases and J by 5 bases, and 16 bases separated the two germline ends. This CDR3 comprises 16 residues. CDR1 and CDR2 (germline): SGHVS, FNYEAQ. The CDR3 bases are TGTGCCAGCAGCTTATGGGCCGAAAGCCCCAACAATGAGCAGTTCTTC. This gives the protein CASSLWAESPNNEQFF.

J is TRBJ1-2 and V is TRBV6-6, with 8 bases matching TRBD1. V was clipped by 2 bases and J by 2 bases; unmatched bases: 4. Per the germline V gene, CDR1 is MNHNY and CDR2 is SVGAGI (reference sequence). This CDR3 is 15 amino acids long. The CDR3 protein is CASSYGQGWNYGYTF. CDR3 sequence (DNA): TGTGCCAGCAGTTACGGACAGGGCTGGAACTATGGCTACACCTTC.

This clone showed up just a few times. Other nucleotide sequences from this sample produce the same CDR3. The gene calls are TRBV28 and TRBJ2-7; unclear D gene. Germline V gene data show CDR1 as MDHEN and CDR2 as SYDVKM. CDR3 size: 11 residues. Trimming shortened V by 6 bases and J by 2 bases, and 5 bases separated the two germline ends. The CDR3 is CASRTTYEQYF. In DNA form, the CDR3 reads TGTGCCAGCAGGACAACCTACGAGCAGTACTTC.

CDR3 bases: TGTGCCAGCAGCTTATTGAGCGTACGTACAGATACGCAGTATTTT. Amino acid sequence: CASSLLSVRTDTQYF. The chain links TRBV11-2 to TRBJ2-3, with D unresolved. Germline CDR1 and CDR2: SGHAT and FQNNGV. V lost 2 bases, J lost 3 bases, and 12 bases lay in between. This CDR3 is built from 15 residues.

The chain uses TRBV4-1 and TRBJ2-5; D remains ambiguous. CDR1 MGHRA and CDR2 YSYEKL come from the germline V gene. The CDR3 has 13 amino acids. V was clipped by 1 base and J by 5 bases, with 8 bases between them. The CDR3 here is CASSQALVETQYF. The CDR3 DNA reads as TGCGCCAGCAGCCAAGCCCTGGTGGAGACCCAGTACTTC.

The chain uses TRBV5-1 and TRBJ2-7; D is unclear. Per the germline V gene, CDR1 is SGHRS and CDR2 is YFSETQ. Trimming took 3 bases from V and 0 from J, leaving 7 bases between them. The CDR3 covers 13 residues. DNA for the CDR3: TGCGCCAGCAGCTCCACTGGCTCCTACGAGCAGTACTTC. Protein sequence: CASSSTGSYEQYF.

CDR3: CASRARTGNSPLHF. The CDR3 nucleotides read TGTGCCAGCAGGGCCAGGACGGGGAATTCACCCCTCCACTTT. V usage is TRBV6-4 and J usage is TRBJ1-6, with no clear D. This CDR3 comprises 14 residues. In germline, CDR1 is MRHNA, CDR2 SNTAGT. Trimming took off 6 bases at V and 7 bases at J, with 13 bases between the two ends.

Regarding this clone: Other DNA sequences in this sample translate to the same CDR3. The genes are TRBV6-5 and TRBJ2-2; 8 bases match TRBD2. V shed 6 bases, J shed 1 base, and the junction held 4 bases outside the gene matches. The CDR3 contains 15 residues. Germline V gives CDR1 MNHEY, CDR2 SVGAGI. The CDR3 DNA sequence: TGTGCCAGCAGGCCGGGACTAGGGAACACCGGGGAGCTGTTTTTT. Protein: CASRPGLGNTGELFF.

The chain carries TRBV11-2 and TRBJ2-7; TRBD1 aligns across 7 bases. With 2 bases clipped from V and 1 base from J, the junction kept 5 bases outside the gene matches. The CDR3 runs to 15 residues. Germline CDR1 SGHAT, CDR2 FQNNGV. CDR3 bases: TGTGCCAGCAGCTTAAGACGCAGGGGGTCCTACGAGCAGTACTTC. It translates to CASSLRRRGSYEQYF.

This chain uses TRBV15 with TRBJ1-5; perhaps TRBD1 as D (6 bases). The CDR3 sequence is 18 residues long. The V and J ends lost 3 bases and 0 bases respectively, with 18 bases between them. Germline lookup yields CDR1 LNHNV and CDR2 YYDKDF (reference sequence). DNA of the CDR3: TGTGCCACCAGCAGGCAAGGGACAAGGGTTTATAGCAATCAGCCCCAGCATTTT. Residues: CATSRQGTRVYSNQPQHF.

The J gene is TRBJ2-1, the V gene TRBV11-2, with D perhaps matching TRBD2 (6 bases). Germline lookup yields CDR1 SGHAT and CDR2 FQNNGV. This CDR3 spans 13 amino acids. Between the trimmed V and J ends, which lost 1 base and 16 bases, there was a span of 17 bases. The CDR3: CASSLGVADYSFF. CDR3 bases: TGTGCCAGCAGCTTAGGGGTAGCGGACTACAGTTTCTTC. Variable domain in full (rest from reference TRBV11-2 and TRBJ2-1): EAGVAQSPRYKIIEKRQSVAFWCNPISGHATLYWYQQILGQGPKLLIQFQNNGVVDDSQLPKDRFSAERLKGVDSTLKIQPAKLEDSAVYLCASSLGVADYSFFGPGTRLTVL.